The 14 T cell receptor beta chains below come from one sample, sequenced in a study of blood T cell repertoires in COVID-19. Profiled with immunoSEQ multiplex PCR; TCRdb holds only in-frame clones, not every one. The repertoire holds roughly 84,000 clones, with over 70% as singletons. Material: peripheral blood. These receptors were collected from a woman in her 50s with acute or convalescent COVID-19.

The chain combines TRBV5-1 with TRBJ1-6, with 7 bases identical to TRBD1. Losses at the gene ends were 0 bases for V and 7 bases for J; bases not matched to a gene: 16. Germline loops: CDR1 SGHRS, CDR2 YFSETQ. The CDR3 totals 19 residues. CDR3 region: CASSLGVPDRARGNSPLHF. CDR3 bases: TGCGCCAGCAGCTTGGGAGTCCCTGACAGGGCCAGGGGGAATTCACCCCTCCACTTT.

The gene calls are TRBV6-5 and TRBJ1-3, with a weak D call TRBD1 (6 bases). Per germline, CDR1 MNHEY and CDR2 SVGAGI. The CDR3 has 14 amino acids. The V end was cut by 6 bases, the J end by 4 bases, with 13 bases between. The CDR3 region has the DNA TGTGCCAGCAGACGCGACAGGTTGGGAAACACCATATATTTT. Translation: CASRRDRLGNTIYF.

In this sample, this clone turned up once. The chain uses TRBV2 and TRBJ1-3; the D is unclear. This CDR3 contains 14 residues. V was clipped by 3 bases and J by 2 bases, with 8 bases between them. CDR1 and CDR2 from the germline V gene are SNHLY and FYNNEI. This CDR3 reads CASSEGGPGNTIYF. As DNA, the CDR3 is TGTGCCAGCAGTGAGGGAGGGCCTGGAAACACCATATATTTT.

The V gene is TRBV18, the J gene TRBJ1-3; D is unclear. V was clipped by 6 bases and J by 0 bases, with 18 bases between them. Per germline, CDR1 KGHSH and CDR2 LQKENI. The CDR3 spans 17 residues. CDR3 in DNA: TGTGCCAGCTCGACCGCTACCGGGGTCCTCTCTGGAAACACCATATATTTT. This encodes CASSTATGVLSGNTIYF.

This sequence joins TRBV15 and TRBJ1-5; perhaps TRBD1 as D (6 bases). Germline CDR1 is LNHNV and CDR2 is YYDKDF (reference sequence). Trimming stripped 5 bases from V and 6 bases from J, with 17 bases between. The CDR3 is 15 amino acids. CDR3 protein: CATSADRRPSQPQHF. The CDR3 DNA reads TGTGCCACCAGCGCCGACAGGAGGCCTAGTCAGCCCCAGCATTTT. The full variable domain, in which reference TRBV15 and TRBJ1-5 provide the parts outside the CDR3, is DAMVIQNPRYQVTQFGKPVTLSCSQTLNHNVMYWYQQKSSQAPKLLFHYYDKDFNNEADTPDNFQSRRPNTSFCFLDIRSPGLGDTAMYLCATSADRRPSQPQHFGDGTRLSIL.

J is TRBJ1-3 and V is TRBV18, with D uncertain. The CDR3 is 16 residues long. Germline V gene sequence: CDR1 KGHSH, CDR2 LQKENI. Trimming left V 0 bases short and J 1 base short, with 10 bases between. CDR3 sequence (DNA): TGTGCCAGCTCACCACCGTCCGGTCCGTCTGGAAACACCATATATTTT. As protein: CASSPPSGPSGNTIYF.

As concerns this clone: The same CDR3 arises from other DNA sequences in this sample as well. V is TRBV19 and J is TRBJ1-2, with D possibly being TRBD1 (5 bases). With 5 bases removed from V and 3 bases from J, the gap between germline ends came to 10 bases. The CDR3 spans 13 residues. In germline, CDR1 is LNHDA, CDR2 SQIVND (reference sequence). CDR3 region: CASSFQGDYGYTF. CDR3 DNA: TGTGCCAGTAGTTTTCAGGGCGACTATGGCTACACCTTC.

CDR3 in amino acids: CASSRSTTGSGNTIYF. The DNA for the CDR3 is TGTGCCAGCAGCCGATCGACCACCGGGTCTGGAAACACCATATATTTT. The V and J genes are TRBV7-8 and TRBJ1-3; unclear D gene. V lost 5 bases, J lost 1 base, and 15 bases lay in between. The CDR3 has 16 amino acids. Per germline, CDR1 SGHVS and CDR2 FQNEAQ.

This clone was found a few times. CDR3: CASSPGGSYEQYF. The CDR3 DNA reads as TGTGCCAGCAGCCCAGGGGGCTCCTACGAGCAGTACTTC. The V and J genes are TRBV28 and TRBJ2-7, with TRBD1 identical over 7 bases. With 6 bases clipped from V and 0 bases from J, the junction kept 2 bases outside the gene matches. Germline CDR1 MDHEN, CDR2 SYDVKM. The length of the CDR3 is 13 residues.

CDR3 DNA sequence: TGTGCCAGCAGTGAAGTGGGCCTGGATTTCTTT. This translates into CASSEVGLDFF. V gene TRBV6-1 combines with J gene TRBJ1-1; no clear D gene. Trimming removed 1 base from V and 13 bases from J, with 10 bases in between. The CDR3 loop spans 11 amino acids. Per germline, CDR1 MNHNS and CDR2 SASEGT.

This clone has more than one count but fewer than ten. V gene TRBV6-5 combines with J gene TRBJ1-5; 8 nucleotides line up with TRBD1. The CDR3 contains 14 residues. Germline loops: CDR1 MNHEY, CDR2 SVGAGI. J was trimmed by 9 bases and V by 6 bases; bases with no gene match: 10. The CDR3 DNA sequence: TGTGCCAGCAGAAGCTCAGGGGGCACGCGGCCCCAGCATTTT. Its protein is CASRSSGGTRPQHF.

The gene calls are TRBV27 and TRBJ1-4; weak D call: TRBD1 (5 bases). The germline CDR1 and CDR2 sequences are MNHEY and SMNVEV (reference sequence). The CDR3 is made up of 15 amino acids. With 5 bases removed from V and 0 bases from J, the gap between germline ends came to 10 bases. The CDR3 sequence: CASSRRQTTNEKLFF. The CDR3, as DNA: TGTGCCAGCAGTAGAAGACAGACAACTAATGAAAAACTGTTTTTT.

The V and J genes are TRBV5-1 and TRBJ2-1, with 8 bases matching TRBD1. V lost 3 bases to trimming and J lost 8 bases; unmatched junction nucleotides: 7. Germline V gives CDR1 SGHRS, CDR2 YFSETQ. This CDR3 comprises 14 residues. The DNA of the CDR3 is TGCGCCAGCAGCTACGGGTCAGGGGGCGATGAGCAGTTCTTC. Translation gives CASSYGSGGDEQFF.

This chain connects TRBV6-5 to TRBJ1-6; no firm D call. This CDR3 region has 12 residues. V was shortened by 2 bases and J by 9 bases, with 5 bases between the two germline ends. The germline V gene has CDR1 MNHEY and CDR2 SVGAGI. The DNA for the CDR3 is TGTGCCAGCAGTTACACTGGTTCACCCCTCCACTTT. Amino acid sequence: CASSYTGSPLHF.